One sample yielded the 8 T cell receptor beta chains listed below, sequenced in a study of cytomegalovirus exposure and HLA in healthy donors. Produced via immunoSEQ multiplex PCR; TCRdb's table is partial and in-frame only. The data show 150,000 to 200,000 clones, with approximately 87% seen just once and 4.5% to 7% held by the top ten. The sample consisted of PBMCs. All receptors derive from a woman under 40 in good health and CMV-seronegative.

This clone was detected ten times or more. This chain connects TRBV4-3 to TRBJ2-7; D remains ambiguous. CDR3 length: 15 residues. V shed 2 bases and J shed 3 bases, with 14 bases lying between them. Germline V gives CDR1 LGHNA, CDR2 YSLEER. The CDR3: CASSQQLTSGYEQYF. In DNA, the CDR3 is TGCGCCAGCAGCCAACAACTTACTTCGGGCTACGAGCAGTACTTC.

The V and J genes are TRBV5-1 and TRBJ2-7; 8 bases line up with TRBD1. The CDR3 is 14 residues long. In germline, CDR1 is SGHRS, CDR2 YFSETQ. V gave up 4 bases and J gave up 9 bases; unmatched junction bases: 12. The CDR3 spells CASSQQDRAVRQYF. CDR3 nucleotides: TGCGCCAGCAGCCAACAGGACAGGGCGGTAAGGCAGTACTTC.

Regarding this clone: This sample includes further DNA sequences coding for the same CDR3. The chain uses TRBV9 and TRBJ2-3; D is undetermined. Germline V gene lookup returns CDR1 SGDLS and CDR2 YYNGEE. V was clipped by 2 bases and J by 0 bases, with 10 bases between them. The CDR3 contains 15 residues. The CDR3 region is CASSVVGTSTDTQYF. CDR3 coding DNA: TGTGCCAGCAGCGTGGTCGGCACGAGCACAGATACGCAGTATTTT.

The rearrangement links TRBV6-5 to TRBJ2-1; 8 nucleotides align to TRBD2. The CDR3 is 15 residues long. Germline loops: CDR1 MNHEY, CDR2 SVGAGI. Losses at the gene ends were 6 bases for V and 0 bases for J; bases not matched to a gene: 4. The CDR3 loop is CASSRGLVSYNEQFF. The CDR3 DNA follows: TGTGCCAGCAGCCGGGGACTAGTCTCCTACAATGAGCAGTTCTTC.

The chain uses TRBV11-2 and TRBJ2-7, with a possible D match to TRBD2 (5 bases). Germline-derived CDR1 and CDR2 are SGHAT and FQNNGV. The CDR3 covers 14 residues. V lost 1 base and J lost 6, with 13 bases in between. The CDR3 reads CASSLVSRGGEQYF. CDR3 nucleotide sequence: TGTGCCAGCAGCTTAGTCTCCCGGGGTGGCGAGCAGTACTTC.

This clone was seen only once. The rearrangement uses TRBV4-3 and TRBJ1-5; maybe TRBD1 (6 bases). Between the trimmed V and J ends, which lost 1 base and 8 bases, there was a span of 15 bases. The CDR3 spans 15 residues. Per the germline V gene, CDR1 is LGHNA and CDR2 is YSLEER. Written as DNA, the CDR3 is TGCGCCAGCAGCCAAGGGACGGGGGCTGCGGAGCCCCAGCATTTT. Translated: CASSQGTGAAEPQHF.

The gene calls are TRBV25-1 and TRBJ2-7; 9 bases agree with TRBD1. Germline CDR1 reads MGHDK; CDR2 reads SYGVNS. V lost 2 bases to trimming and J lost 2 bases; unmatched junction nucleotides: 4. This CDR3 has 15 amino acids. The CDR3 DNA is TGTGCCAGCAGTGAACTGGGACAGGGCACCTACGAGCAGTACTTC. Residues: CASSELGQGTYEQYF.

V gene TRBV11-2 combines with J gene TRBJ1-3; 7 bases map to TRBD1. V was pared by 1 base and J by 0 bases, with 0 bases of the junction left unmatched. Germline-derived CDR1 and CDR2 are SGHAT and FQNNGV. This CDR3 contains 15 residues. The CDR3 nucleotides are TGTGCCAGCAGCTTAGCAGGGGGCTCTGGAAACACCATATATTTT. Translating gives CASSLAGGSGNTIYF.